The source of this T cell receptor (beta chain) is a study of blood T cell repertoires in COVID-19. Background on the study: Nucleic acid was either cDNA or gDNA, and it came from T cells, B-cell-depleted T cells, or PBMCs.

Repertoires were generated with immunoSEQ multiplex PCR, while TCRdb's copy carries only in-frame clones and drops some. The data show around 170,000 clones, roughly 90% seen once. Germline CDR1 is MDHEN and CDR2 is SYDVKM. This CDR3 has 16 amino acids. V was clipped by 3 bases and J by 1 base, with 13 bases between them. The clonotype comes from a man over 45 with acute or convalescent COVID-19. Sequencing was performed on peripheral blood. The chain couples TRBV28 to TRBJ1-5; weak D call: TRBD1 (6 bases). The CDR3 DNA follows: TGTGCCAGCAGTTTTAGGACAGCCCCCAGCAATCAGCCCCAGCATTTT. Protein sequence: CASSFRTAPSNQPQHF.